One and the same sample provided the 24 T cell receptor beta chains below, sequenced in a study of human T cells and chemical hapten exposure. Each CDR3 protein is one row after TCRdb ran MiXCR on the 5' RACE reads. The table lists around 100,000 distinct CDR3 sequences, around a fifth of them singletons, with around 2.7% in the top ten. Unfractionated whole blood was the source from which total RNA was extracted. The source is a human donor in good health.

The rearrangement links TRBV11-2 to TRBJ2-6, with D possibly matching TRBD2 (5 bases). Between the trimmed V and J ends, which lost 3 bases and 1 base, there was a span of 7 bases. The length of the CDR3 is 15 residues. Per germline, CDR1 SGHAT and CDR2 FQNNGV. In DNA form, the CDR3 reads TGTGCCAGCAGCTTTCCGGGGTCTGGGGCCAACGTCCTGACTTTC. Translating gives CASSFPGSGANVLTF.

This clonotype was recorded a few times. The chain uses TRBV5-4 and TRBJ2-7, with 13 bases that match TRBD2. With 4 bases clipped from V and 4 bases from J, the junction kept 5 bases outside the gene matches. Germline V gene data show CDR1 as SGHNT and CDR2 as YYREEE (reference sequence). The CDR3 contains 15 residues. CDR3 residues: CASSPTSGRTYEQYF. In DNA form, the CDR3 reads TGTGCCAGCAGCCCGACTAGCGGGAGGACATACGAGCAGTACTTC.

This clonotype was recorded a few times. The chain employs TRBV27 and TRBJ2-3; 8 bases map to TRBD2. The junction had 7 bases not matched to a gene; V was cut back by 2 bases and J by 0 bases. The CDR3 consists of 17 residues. Germline lookup yields CDR1 MNHEY and CDR2 SMNVEV (reference sequence). The DNA of the CDR3 is TGTGCCAGCAGTTTACACCGACTAGCGTCTAGCACAGATACGCAGTATTTT. Its protein product is CASSLHRLASSTDTQYF.

This clonotype was observed a handful of times. CDR3 sequence (DNA): TGCGCCAGCAGCTTGGGACAGGGGGATGGAGAAGAGACCCAGTACTTC. Its translation: CASSLGQGDGEETQYF. The chain has TRBV5-1 and TRBJ2-5; 9 positions agree with TRBD1. The CDR3 covers 16 residues. V lost 0 bases and J lost 3; bases outside the gene matches: 6. The V gene's germline CDR1 is SGHRS and CDR2 YFSETQ.

V usage is TRBV5-6 and J usage is TRBJ2-3, with D hard to call. Trimming pared 3 bases from V and 4 bases from J, leaving 6 bases between. Per germline, CDR1 SGHDT and CDR2 YYEEEE. The CDR3 loop spans 12 amino acids. CDR3 DNA sequence: TGTGCCAGCAGCTCGAGCCCAGATACGCAGTATTTT. Its translation is CASSSSPDTQYF.

This clonotype was detected many times. The J gene is TRBJ1-1, the V gene TRBV20-1; maybe TRBD1 (6 bases). Germline lookup yields CDR1 DFQATT and CDR2 SNEGSKA (reference sequence). This CDR3 is built from 14 residues. Between the trimmed V and J ends, which lost 0 bases and 6 bases, there was a span of 14 bases. Written as DNA, the CDR3 is TGCAGTGCTAGAGAACGCGGACAGCGACCTGAAGCTTTCTTT. It yields the protein CSARERGQRPEAFF.

V is TRBV11-1 and J is TRBJ1-1; the match to TRBD1 covers 8 bases. After removal of 5 bases from V and 5 bases from J, the junction contained 7 bases not matched to a gene. Germline V gene data show CDR1 as SGHAT and CDR2 as FQDESV (reference sequence). CDR3 length: 14 amino acids. The CDR3 bases are TGTGCCAGCAGCGCAGGACAGGGCAAGACTGAAGCTTTCTTT. Amino acids: CASSAGQGKTEAFF.

In its sample, this clonotype was seen a few times. The V and J genes are TRBV6-5 and TRBJ2-2; 11 positions match TRBD2. V shed 3 bases, J shed 7 bases, and the junction held 10 bases outside the gene matches. CDR3 length: 17 residues. Germline V gives CDR1 MNHEY, CDR2 SVGAGI. The CDR3: CASSYLLAGEGGGELFF. In DNA form, the CDR3 reads TGTGCCAGCAGTTATTTACTAGCGGGAGAGGGCGGCGGGGAGCTGTTTTTT.

The gene calls are TRBV12-3 or TRBV12-4 and TRBJ1-1; D call uncertain. Trimming cost V 3 bases and J 4 bases, with 9 bases left between them. This CDR3 is 13 amino acids long. The chain's CDR3 is CASSFLPGTEAFF. The DNA for the CDR3 is TGTGCCAGCAGTTTTCTTCCCGGCACTGAAGCTTTCTTT.

Only a few counts were recorded for this clonotype. The J gene is TRBJ2-1, the V gene TRBV7-8; 14 nucleotides agree with TRBD2. The V gene end was trimmed by 4 bases and the J gene end by 3 bases; junction bases not matched to a gene: 11. The V gene's germline CDR1 is SGHVS and CDR2 FQNEAQ. The CDR3 runs 19 residues. DNA for the CDR3: TGTGCCAGCAGCTGGATCCGACTAGCGGGAGGGAAAAACTACAATGAGCAGTTCTTC. The encoded protein is CASSWIRLAGGKNYNEQFF.

This chain joins TRBV12-3 or TRBV12-4 and TRBJ1-5, with a tentative D call TRBD1 (6 bases). The V end lost 7 bases, the J end lost 2 bases, and 39 bases lay between the germline ends. This CDR3 region has 23 residues. The CDR3: CASTPADRRSGFGGRGGNQPQHF. CDR3 coding DNA: TGTGCCAGCACCCCAGCAGATAGAAGAAGTGGTTTTGGGGGCAGGGGAGGCAATCAGCCCCAGCATTTT.

This clonotype was counted between two and nine times. The rearrangement joins TRBV7-8 to TRBJ2-3, with 13 positions matching TRBD2. The CDR3 spans 17 residues. Germline CDR1 SGHVS, CDR2 FQNEAQ. Trimming took 5 bases from V and 5 from J; bases not matched to a gene: 10. The CDR3 region is CASSQSRTSGSGDTQYF. The CDR3 DNA follows: TGTGCCAGCAGCCAAAGTAGGACTAGCGGGAGTGGAGATACGCAGTATTTT.

The genes are TRBV6-5 and TRBJ1-2; possible D gene TRBD1, 6 bases. The length of the CDR3 is 11 residues. CDR1 is MNHEY and CDR2 is SVGAGI in the germline V gene. Trimming shortened V by 7 bases and J by 7 bases, and 10 bases separated the two germline ends. This CDR3 reads CASKGGTGYTF. The CDR3 DNA reads as TGTGCCAGCAAAGGGGGGACTGGCTACACCTTC.

This clonotype was observed a handful of times. The CDR3 region has the DNA TGCAGCGCAAGACATGCGGGTCAGCCCCAGCATTTT. Residues: CSARHAGQPQHF. The genes are TRBV29-1 and TRBJ1-5, with D uncertain. Germline V gives CDR1 SQVTM, CDR2 ANQGSEA. The CDR3 consists of 12 residues. V lost 7 bases and J 6 bases, leaving 13 bases between the germline ends.

V usage is TRBV5-1 and J usage is TRBJ2-7; 10 bases agree with TRBD2. This CDR3 region has 16 residues. J was trimmed by 11 bases and V by 1 base; bases with no gene match: 15. CDR1 SGHRS and CDR2 YFSETQ come from the germline V gene. The CDR3 bases are TGCGCCAGCAGCTTGAATCCCGGACTAGCGGCGCACGGGGAGTACTTC. It is translated as CASSLNPGLAAHGEYF.

This chain uses TRBV20-1 with TRBJ2-1, with D hard to call. CDR1 is DFQATT, CDR2 SNEGSKA, per germline (reference sequence). CDR3 length: 14 amino acids. Trimming pared 6 bases from V and 2 bases from J, leaving 14 bases between. CDR3 sequence reads: CSAGPAGPYNEQFF. In DNA, the CDR3 is TGCAGTGCCGGCCCAGCCGGTCCCTACAATGAGCAGTTCTTC.

In its sample, this clonotype was seen many times. This chain uses TRBV5-1 with TRBJ1-5; D perhaps matches TRBD1 (5 bases). Germline CDR1 is SGHRS and CDR2 is YFSETQ. Trimming shortened V by 0 bases and J by 0 bases, and 7 bases separated the two germline ends. The CDR3 contains 15 residues. The CDR3 protein is CASSLAGGSNQPQHF. The CDR3 DNA is TGCGCCAGCAGCTTGGCTGGGGGTAGCAATCAGCCCCAGCATTTT.

The CDR3 sequence: CASTPWGGWTEAFF. The CDR3 DNA is TGTGCCAGCACTCCCTGGGGGGGGTGGACTGAAGCTTTCTTT. V and J are TRBV28 and TRBJ1-1; TRBD1 is a possible D gene (5 bases). Trimming removed 7 bases from V and 5 bases from J, with 17 bases in between. The CDR3 covers 14 residues. Germline-derived CDR1 and CDR2 are MDHEN and SYDVKM.

The chain has TRBV6-2 or TRBV6-3 and TRBJ2-7, with D possibly matching TRBD1 (6 bases). The CDR3 has 12 residues. The ends were cut back, 6 bases at V and 5 bases at J, with 11 bases in the middle. Per germline, CDR1 MNHEY and CDR2 SVGEGT. CDR3 sequence reads: CASRNRDHEQYF. The DNA for the CDR3 is TGTGCCAGCAGAAACAGGGACCACGAGCAGTACTTC.

This clonotype has more than one count but fewer than ten. V is TRBV12-3 or TRBV12-4 and J is TRBJ1-2; D gene ambiguous. The CDR3 runs to 15 residues. Between the trimmed V and J ends, which lost 3 bases and 4 bases, there was a span of 15 bases. CDR3 sequence reads: CASSFSGELSYGYTF. Written as DNA, the CDR3 is TGTGCCAGCAGTTTTAGCGGGGAACTAAGCTATGGCTACACCTTC.

This clonotype was seen ten or more times. The V call is TRBV29-1, the J call TRBJ1-2; 8 bases line up with TRBD1. CDR1 is SQVTM and CDR2 is ANQGSEA in the germline V gene. After removal of 6 bases from V and 4 bases from J, the junction contained 10 bases not matched to a gene. This CDR3 region has 14 residues. The CDR3 loop reads CSVAGQGGFYGYTF. The CDR3 nucleotides read TGCAGCGTCGCAGGACAGGGTGGGTTCTATGGCTACACCTTC.

CDR3 sequence (DNA): TGCAGTGCTAGCCCCCAGCCCCAGCATTTT. Encoded protein: CSASPQPQHF. This chain joins TRBV20-1 and TRBJ1-5, with D uncertain. Germline V lookup: CDR1 DFQATT, CDR2 SNEGSKA (reference sequence). V was shortened by 3 bases and J by 7 bases, with 4 bases between the two germline ends. The CDR3 is 10 residues long.

This clonotype was picked up a small number of times. The rearrangement links TRBV6-5 to TRBJ2-3; TRBD1 aligns across 7 bases. CDR1 MNHEY and CDR2 SVGAGI come from the germline V gene. The V gene end was trimmed by 5 bases and the J gene end by 4 bases; junction bases not matched to a gene: 6. This CDR3 spans 14 amino acids. The CDR3 DNA reads as TGTGCCAGCAGTGCCGACAGGGTGGCAGATACGCAGTATTTT. Encoded protein: CASSADRVADTQYF.

This clonotype was observed a handful of times. The chain couples TRBV20-1 to TRBJ2-3, with D tentatively TRBD1 or TRBD2 (5 bases each). The germline V gene encodes CDR1 DFQATT and CDR2 SNEGSKA (reference sequence). Between the trimmed V and J ends, which lost 7 bases and 1 base, there was a span of 12 bases. The CDR3 is 13 residues long. The CDR3 here is CSGRVGGTDTQYF. Here the CDR3 DNA reads TGCAGTGGTAGGGTGGGGGGCACAGATACGCAGTATTTT.